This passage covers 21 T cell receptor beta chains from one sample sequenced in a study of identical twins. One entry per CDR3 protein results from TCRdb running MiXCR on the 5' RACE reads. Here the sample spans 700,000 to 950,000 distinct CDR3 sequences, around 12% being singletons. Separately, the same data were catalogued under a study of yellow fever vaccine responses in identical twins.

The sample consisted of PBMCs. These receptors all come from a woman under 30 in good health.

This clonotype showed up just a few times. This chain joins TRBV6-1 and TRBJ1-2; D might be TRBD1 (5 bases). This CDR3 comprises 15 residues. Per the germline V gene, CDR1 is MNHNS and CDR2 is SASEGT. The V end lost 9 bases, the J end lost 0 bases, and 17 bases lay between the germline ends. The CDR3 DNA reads TGTGCCAGTAACGTTAGGGACGGAACTAACTATGGCTACACCTTC. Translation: CASNVRDGTNYGYTF.

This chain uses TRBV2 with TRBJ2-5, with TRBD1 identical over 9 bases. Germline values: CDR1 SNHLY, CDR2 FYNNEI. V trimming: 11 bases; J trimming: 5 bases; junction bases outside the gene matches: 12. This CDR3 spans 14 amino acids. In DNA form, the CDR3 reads TGTGCCTGCTATACCGGGACAGGGTGGGAGACCCAGTACTTC. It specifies CACYTGTGWETQYF. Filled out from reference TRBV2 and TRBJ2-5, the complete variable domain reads EPEVTQTPSHQVTQMGQEVILRCVPISNHLYFYWYRQILGQKVEFLVSFYNNEISEKSEIFDDQFSVERPDGSNFTLKIRSTKLEDSAMYFCACYTGTGWETQYFGPGTRLLVL.

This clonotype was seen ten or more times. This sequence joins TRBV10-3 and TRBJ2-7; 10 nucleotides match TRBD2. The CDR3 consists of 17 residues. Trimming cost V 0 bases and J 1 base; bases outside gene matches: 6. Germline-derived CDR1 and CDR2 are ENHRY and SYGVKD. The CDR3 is CAISESLAGERSYEQYF. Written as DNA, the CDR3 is TGTGCCATCAGTGAGTCGCTAGCGGGAGAAAGGTCCTACGAGCAGTACTTC.

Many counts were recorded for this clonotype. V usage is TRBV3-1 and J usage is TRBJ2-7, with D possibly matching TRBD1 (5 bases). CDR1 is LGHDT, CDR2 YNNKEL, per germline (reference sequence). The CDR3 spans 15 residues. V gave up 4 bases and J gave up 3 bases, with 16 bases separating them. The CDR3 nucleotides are TGTGCCAGCAGCCTCAGCGACAGCCTCTTCTACGAGCAGTACTTC. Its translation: CASSLSDSLFYEQYF.

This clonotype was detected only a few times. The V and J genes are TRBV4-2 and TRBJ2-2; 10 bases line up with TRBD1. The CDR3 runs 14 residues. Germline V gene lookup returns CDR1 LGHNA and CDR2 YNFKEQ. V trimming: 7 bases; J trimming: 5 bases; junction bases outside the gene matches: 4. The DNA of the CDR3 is TGTGCCAGCACCGGGACAGGGGTTACCGGGGAGCTGTTTTTT. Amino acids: CASTGTGVTGELFF.

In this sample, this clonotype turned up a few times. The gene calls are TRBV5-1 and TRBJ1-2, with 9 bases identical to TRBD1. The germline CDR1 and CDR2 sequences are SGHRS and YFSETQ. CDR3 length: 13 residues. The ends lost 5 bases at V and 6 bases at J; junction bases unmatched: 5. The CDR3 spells CASRGQGIDGYTF. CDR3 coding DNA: TGCGCCAGCAGGGGACAGGGAATCGATGGCTACACCTTC.

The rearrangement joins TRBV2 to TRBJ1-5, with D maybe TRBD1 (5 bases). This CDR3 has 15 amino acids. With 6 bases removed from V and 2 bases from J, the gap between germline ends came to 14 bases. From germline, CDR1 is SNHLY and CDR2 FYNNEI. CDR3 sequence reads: CASRIAGGGNQPQHF. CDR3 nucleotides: TGTGCCAGCAGAATTGCGGGGGGAGGCAATCAGCCCCAGCATTTT.

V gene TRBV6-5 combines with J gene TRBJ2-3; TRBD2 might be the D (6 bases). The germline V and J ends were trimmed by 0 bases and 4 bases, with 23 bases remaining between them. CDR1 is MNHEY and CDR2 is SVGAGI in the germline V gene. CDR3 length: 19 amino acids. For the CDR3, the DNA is TGTGCCAGCAGTTACTCGGCTTTTCGGTTGAGTCGCGGGGCAGATACGCAGTATTTT. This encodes CASSYSAFRLSRGADTQYF.

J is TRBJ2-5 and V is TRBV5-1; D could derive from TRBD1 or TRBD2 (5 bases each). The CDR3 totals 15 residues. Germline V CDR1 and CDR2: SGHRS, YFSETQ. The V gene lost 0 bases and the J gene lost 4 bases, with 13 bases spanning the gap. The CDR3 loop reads CASSLAGRGPETQYF. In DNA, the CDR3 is TGCGCCAGCAGCTTGGCCGGAAGGGGACCAGAGACCCAGTACTTC.

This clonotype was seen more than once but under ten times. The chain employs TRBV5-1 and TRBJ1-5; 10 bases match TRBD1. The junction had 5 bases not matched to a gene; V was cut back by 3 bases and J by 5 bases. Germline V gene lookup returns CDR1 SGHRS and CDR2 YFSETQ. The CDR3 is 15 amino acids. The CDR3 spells CASSWGQGTDQPQHF. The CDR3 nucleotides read TGCGCCAGCAGCTGGGGACAGGGGACGGATCAGCCCCAGCATTTT.

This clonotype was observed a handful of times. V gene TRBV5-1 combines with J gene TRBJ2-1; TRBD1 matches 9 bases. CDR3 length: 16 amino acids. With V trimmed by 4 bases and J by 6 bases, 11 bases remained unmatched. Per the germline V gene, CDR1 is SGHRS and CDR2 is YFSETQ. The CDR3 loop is CASSETTGQGRNEQFF. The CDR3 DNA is TGCGCCAGCAGCGAGACAACGGGACAGGGTCGCAATGAGCAGTTCTTC. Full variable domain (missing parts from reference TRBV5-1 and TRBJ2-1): KAGVTQTPRYLIKTRGQQVTLSCSPISGHRSVSWYQQTPGQGLQFLFEYFSETQRNKGNFPGRFSGRQFSNSRSEMNVSTLELGDSALYLCASSETTGQGRNEQFFGPGTRLTVL.

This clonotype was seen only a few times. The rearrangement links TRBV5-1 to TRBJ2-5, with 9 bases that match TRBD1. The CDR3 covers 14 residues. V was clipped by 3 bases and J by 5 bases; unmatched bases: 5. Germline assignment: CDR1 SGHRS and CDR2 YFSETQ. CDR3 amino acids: CASSSGQGSETQYF. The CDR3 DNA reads TGCGCCAGCAGCTCGGGACAGGGTTCGGAGACCCAGTACTTC.

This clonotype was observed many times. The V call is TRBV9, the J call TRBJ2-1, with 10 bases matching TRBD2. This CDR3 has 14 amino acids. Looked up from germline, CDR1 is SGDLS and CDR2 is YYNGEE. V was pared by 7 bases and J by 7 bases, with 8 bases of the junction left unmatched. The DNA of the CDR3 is TGTGCCAGCGGAGGTCCGGGACTAGCGAATGAGCAGTTCTTC. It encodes CASGGPGLANEQFF. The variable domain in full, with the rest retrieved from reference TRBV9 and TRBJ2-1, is DSGVTQTPKHLITATGQRVTLRCSPRSGDLSVYWYQQSLDQGLQFLIQYYNGEERAKGNILERFSAQQFPDLHSELNLSSLELGDSALYFCASGGPGLANEQFFGPGTRLTVL.

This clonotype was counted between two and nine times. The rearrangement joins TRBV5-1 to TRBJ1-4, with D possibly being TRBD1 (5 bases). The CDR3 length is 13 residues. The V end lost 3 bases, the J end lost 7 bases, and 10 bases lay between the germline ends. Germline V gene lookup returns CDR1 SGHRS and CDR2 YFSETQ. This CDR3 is CASSWGIGEKLFF. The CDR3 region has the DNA TGCGCCAGCAGCTGGGGGATTGGTGAAAAACTGTTTTTT.

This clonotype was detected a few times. This chain's CDR3 is CSANLAAEQYV. DNA of the CDR3: TGCAGTGCGAACCTAGCGGCCGAGCAGTACGTC. J is TRBJ2-7 and V is TRBV20-1; 7 bases are a match to TRBD2. The CDR3 has 11 residues. V lost 6 bases, J lost 6 bases, and 5 bases stayed unmatched. Germline lookup yields CDR1 DFQATT and CDR2 SNEGSKA (reference sequence).

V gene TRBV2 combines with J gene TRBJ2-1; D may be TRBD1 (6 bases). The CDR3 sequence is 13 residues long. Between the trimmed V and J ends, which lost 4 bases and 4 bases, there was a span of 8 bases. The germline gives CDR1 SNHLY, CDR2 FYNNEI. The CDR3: CASSGQEYNEQFF. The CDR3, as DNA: TGTGCCAGCAGTGGACAGGAATACAATGAGCAGTTCTTC.

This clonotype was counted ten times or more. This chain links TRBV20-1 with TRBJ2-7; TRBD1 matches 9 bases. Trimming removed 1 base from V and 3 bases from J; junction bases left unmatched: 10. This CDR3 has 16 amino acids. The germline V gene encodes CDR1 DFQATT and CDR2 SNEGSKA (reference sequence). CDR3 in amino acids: CSARADGQGRSYEQYV. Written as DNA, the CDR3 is TGCAGTGCTAGAGCAGACGGACAGGGGCGTAGCTACGAGCAGTACGTC.

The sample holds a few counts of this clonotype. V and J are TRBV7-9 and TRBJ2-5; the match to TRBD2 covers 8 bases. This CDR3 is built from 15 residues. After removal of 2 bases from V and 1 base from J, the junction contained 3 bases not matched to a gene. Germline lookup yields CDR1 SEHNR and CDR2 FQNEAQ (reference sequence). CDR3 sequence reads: CASSLLSGIQETQYF. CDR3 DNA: TGTGCCAGCAGCTTACTTAGCGGGATCCAAGAGACCCAGTACTTC.

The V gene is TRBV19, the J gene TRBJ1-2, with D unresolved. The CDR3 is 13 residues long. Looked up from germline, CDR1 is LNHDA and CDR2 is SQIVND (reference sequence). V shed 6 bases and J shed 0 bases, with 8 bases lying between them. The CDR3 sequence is CASRDQSNYGYTF. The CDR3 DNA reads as TGTGCCAGTAGAGATCAATCTAACTATGGCTACACCTTC.

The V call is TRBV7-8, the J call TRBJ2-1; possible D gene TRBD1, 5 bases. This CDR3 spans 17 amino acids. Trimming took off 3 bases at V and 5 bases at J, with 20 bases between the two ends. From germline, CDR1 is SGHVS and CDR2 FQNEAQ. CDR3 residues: CASSFGPIDRPNNEQFF. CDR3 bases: TGTGCCAGCAGCTTTGGTCCGATTGACAGACCAAACAATGAGCAGTTCTTC.

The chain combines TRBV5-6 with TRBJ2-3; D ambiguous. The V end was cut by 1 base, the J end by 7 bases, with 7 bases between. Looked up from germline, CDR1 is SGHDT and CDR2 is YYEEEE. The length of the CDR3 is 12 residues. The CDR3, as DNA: TGTGCCAGCAGCTTGCGGTTAAATACGCAGTATTTT. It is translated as CASSLRLNTQYF.